These T cell receptor beta chains were read from a single sample in a study of cytomegalovirus exposure and HLA in healthy donors. TCRdb's table, derived via immunoSEQ multiplex PCR, lists solely in-frame clones and lacks some. The sample lists some 70,000 clones, 96% occurring once. The specimen sequenced was PBMCs. Receptors were obtained from a man aged 18 to 30 in good health and CMV-seronegative. CDR3s include the opening cysteine and the closing phenylalanine or tryptophan. A D gene is named only where the DNA matches it firmly. Clone size is given for some rows only: seen once, a few or many times, or a class if the clone is expanded.

>TRBV12-5|once|TRBD1|TRBJ2-3
TGTGCTAGTGGTTTGGGACAGGGGTGGACAGATACGCAGTATTTT
CASGLGQGWTDTQYF
>TRBV5-1|NA|NA|TRBJ1-2
TGCGCCAGCAGCTTCGCTAGGTGGACTAACTATGGCTACACCTTC
CASSFARWTNYGYTF
>TRBV4-1|NA|NA|TRBJ1-3
TGCGCCAGCAGCACCGGACTCTCTGGAAACACCATATATTTT
CASSTGLSGNTIYF
>TRBV10-1|NA|TRBD1|TRBJ2-7
TGCGCCAGCAGTGAGTCCCAGACAGGGCAAGAGCAGTACTTC
CASSESQTGQEQYF
>TRBV9|NA|TRBD1|TRBJ1-2
TGTGCCAGCAGCGTAGCTCTCACAGGGGCGTATGGCTACACCTTC
CASSVALTGAYGYTF
>TRBV6-4|few|TRBD2|TRBJ2-2
TGTGCCAGCAGTGCCGGGGGGACTAGTGACACCGGGGAGCTGTTTTTT
CASSAGGTSDTGELFF
>TRBV7-9|NA|TRBD1|TRBJ2-3
TGTGCCAGCAAATGGGCAGGGGGAGACACAGATACGCAGTATTTT
CASKWAGGDTDTQYF
>TRBV11-2|NA|TRBD1|TRBJ1-2
TGTGCCAGCAGAGGGACAGGGGGCGTGAAGAACTATGGCTACACCTTC
CASRGTGGVKNYGYTF
>TRBV6-5|NA|TRBD1|TRBJ1-2
TGTGCCAGCAGACCCCCAGGACAGGGTCCCGGCTACACCTTC
CASRPPGQGPGYTF
>TRBV27|NA|NA|TRBJ2-7
TGTGCCAGCAGTCTGGGACTTGGCTACGAGCAGTACTTC
CASSLGLGYEQYF
>TRBV9|NA|TRBD2|TRBJ2-7
TGTGCCAGCAGCATCCGACTAGCGGGAGGCTTAATCTCCTACGAGCAGTACTTC
CASSIRLAGGLISYEQYF
>TRBV28|NA|TRBD1|TRBJ1-1
TGTGCCAGCAGTTTGGGGACAGCGAACACTGAAGCTTTCTTT
CASSLGTANTEAFF
>TRBV29-1|NA|NA|TRBJ1-1
TGCAGCGTGAGGACAGCCACTGAAGCTTTCTTT
CSVRTATEAFF
>TRBV6-1|NA|NA|TRBJ1-2
TGTGCCAGCAGTGAACAGCAGGGGTTGGGTGGCTACACCTTC
CASSEQQGLGGYTF
>TRBV12-5|NA|TRBD1|TRBJ2-1
TGTGCTAGTGGTTTGATCCTGGACAGGGAAATTGGGGAGCAGTTCTTC
CASGLILDREIGEQFF